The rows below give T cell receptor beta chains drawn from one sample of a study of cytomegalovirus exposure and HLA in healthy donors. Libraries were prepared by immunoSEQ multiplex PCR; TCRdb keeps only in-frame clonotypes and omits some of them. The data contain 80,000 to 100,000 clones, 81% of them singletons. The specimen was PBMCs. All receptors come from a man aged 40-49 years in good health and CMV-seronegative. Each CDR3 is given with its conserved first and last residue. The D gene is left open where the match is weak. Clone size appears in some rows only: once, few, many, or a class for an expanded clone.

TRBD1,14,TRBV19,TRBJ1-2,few,TGTGCCACCGCGGGAGACAGGGGGGGCTATGGCTACACCTTC,CATAGDRGGYGYTF
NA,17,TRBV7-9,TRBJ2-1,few,TGTGCCAGCAGCTCTACCCACAGGGTCTGGCAGGGTCATGAGCAGTTCTTC,CASSSTHRVWQGHEQFF
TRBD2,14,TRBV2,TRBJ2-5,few,TGTGCCAGCAGTGGGCGGGGGGCCGGGGAGACCCAGTACTTC,CASSGRGAGETQYF
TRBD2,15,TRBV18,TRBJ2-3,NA,TGTGCCAGCTCATGGACTAGCGGGCACACAGATACGCAGTATTTT,CASSWTSGHTDTQYF
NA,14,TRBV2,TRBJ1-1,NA,TGTGCCAACCCGCCGAGGAGCCGGAACACTGAAGCTTTCTTT,CANPPRSRNTEAFF
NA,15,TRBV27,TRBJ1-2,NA,TGTGCCAGCAGTTTATTAGGGGCGATAGCAGGAGGCTACACCTTC,CASSLLGAIAGGYTF
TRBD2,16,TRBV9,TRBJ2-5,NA,TGTGCCAGCAGCGTAGCCCTAGCGGGGGGGCGGGAGACCCAGTACTTC,CASSVALAGGRETQYF
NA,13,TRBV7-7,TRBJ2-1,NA,TGTGCCAGCAGCCAATCAGGCGGGAATGAGCAGTTCTTC,CASSQSGGNEQFF
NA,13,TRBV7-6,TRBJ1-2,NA,TGTGCCAGCAGCTTAGCTGGGACTTATGGCTACACCTTC,CASSLAGTYGYTF
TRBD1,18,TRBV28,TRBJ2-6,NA,TGTGCCAGCAGTATGGCTGGGACAGCAATCTCTGGGGCCAACGTCCTGACTTTC,CASSMAGTAISGANVLTF
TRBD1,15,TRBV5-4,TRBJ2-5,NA,TGTGCCAGCAGCTCAAACAGGGGGATATCGGAGACCCGGTACTTC,CASSSNRGISETRYF
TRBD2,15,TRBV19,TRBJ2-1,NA,TGTGCCAGTAGTATCGGGAGGGGGTCCTACAATGAGCAGTTCTTC,CASSIGRGSYNEQFF
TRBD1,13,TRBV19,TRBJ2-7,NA,TGTGCCAGTAGTATAGAAAACAGGGGCGAGCAGTACTTC,CASSIENRGEQYF
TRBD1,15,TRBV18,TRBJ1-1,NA,TGTGCCAGCTCACCACGGGGGAACCAGGGGGAGGAAGCTTTCTTT,CASSPRGNQGEEAFF
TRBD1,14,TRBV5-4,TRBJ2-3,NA,TGTGCCAGCAGCGGGACAGGGACCACAGATACGCAGTATTTT,CASSGTGTTDTQYF
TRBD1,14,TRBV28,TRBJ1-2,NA,TGTGCCAGCTTCACAGGGGGCAAGAACTATGGCTACACCTTC,CASFTGGKNYGYTF
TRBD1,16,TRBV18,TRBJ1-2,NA,TGTGCCAGCCACGGACAGGGGACGCTGTCTAACTATGGCTACACCTTC,CASHGQGTLSNYGYTF
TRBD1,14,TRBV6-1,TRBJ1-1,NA,TGTGCCAGCAGTGGAAAACAGGGGGCCACTGAAGCTTTCTTT,CASSGKQGATEAFF
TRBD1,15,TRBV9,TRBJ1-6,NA,TGTGCCAGCAGCCCCCGACAGGGGCTGGATTCACCCCTCCACTTT,CASSPRQGLDSPLHF
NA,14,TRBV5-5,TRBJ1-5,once,TGTGCCAGCAGCCCCGGGACACATAATCAGCCCCAGCATTTT,CASSPGTHNQPQHF
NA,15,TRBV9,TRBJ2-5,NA,TGTGCCAGCAGCCCAGGGGGGACAGTTCAAGAGACCCAGTACTTC,CASSPGGTVQETQYF
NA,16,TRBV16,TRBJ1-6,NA,TGTGCCAGCAGCCAATGGAGACAGGTCCATAATTCACCCCTCCACTTT,CASSQWRQVHNSPLHF
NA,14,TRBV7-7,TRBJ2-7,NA,TGTGCCAGCAGCTTAGAGCCGGGATCCTACGAGCAGTACTTC,CASSLEPGSYEQYF
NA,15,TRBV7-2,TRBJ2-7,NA,TGTGCCAGCAGCTTAGGGTTATGGCAGTCCTACGAGCAGTACTTC,CASSLGLWQSYEQYF
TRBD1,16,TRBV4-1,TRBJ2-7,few,TGCGCCAGCAGCCAAGTAAGGGACAGGGGGCCCTACGAGCAGTACTTC,CASSQVRDRGPYEQYF
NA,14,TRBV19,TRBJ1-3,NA,TGTGCCAGTAGCATCTCGCCGGGTGGAAACACCATATATTTT,CASSISPGGNTIYF
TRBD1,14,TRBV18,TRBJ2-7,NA,TGTGCCAGCTCACCACAGGGGGCTGGGAACGAGCAGTACTTC,CASSPQGAGNEQYF
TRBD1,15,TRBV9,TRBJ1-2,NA,TGTGCCAGCAGCGTCGGGACAGCGAAGAACTATGGCTACACCTTC,CASSVGTAKNYGYTF
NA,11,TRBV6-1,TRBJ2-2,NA,TGTGCCAGCAGTGAACATGGGGAGCTGTTTTTT,CASSEHGELFF